This TCR beta chain was recorded in a study of CD8+ T cells in alopecia areata. Study in general: Percentage of affected scalp area was the basis on which treated patients' severity was scored. Study observations and caveats: Sequencing of scalp tissue also captures the resident alphabeta T cells of normal skin.

RNA, once extracted, was reverse transcribed into cDNA for use as the sequencing template. Sequencing used immunoSEQ multiplex PCR; TCRdb keeps in-frame clones, though not all of them. Among 110,000 or so clones listed, around three fifths were seen once. This clone was counted between two and nine times. Its matching antigen is unknown. The treatment is: oral pan-JAK inhibitor, 5-10 mg twice daily. Trimming pared 7 bases from V and 12 bases from J, leaving 16 bases between. The CDR3 has 11 amino acids. Germline values: CDR1 SQVTM, CDR2 ANQGSEA. The chain combines TRBV29-1 with TRBJ2-1; possibly TRBD2 for D (6 bases). The clonotype originates from a human donor with alopecia areata. The sample in question was CD4+ T cells sorted from blood, obtained at week 24, from a patient treated with tofacitinib. CDR3 sequence reads: CSARDGGGQFF. DNA of the CDR3: TGCAGCGCCCGCGACGGGGGTGGGCAGTTCTTC.